The next 10 T cell receptor beta chains were all read from a single sample in a study of blood T cell repertoires in COVID-19. Measured with immunoSEQ multiplex PCR; TCRdb has only the in-frame clones, and not every one. The table lists 15,000 to 25,000 clones, 60% to 85% of them singletons, with more than 50% in the top ten. Sequences were obtained from peripheral blood. These receptors were taken from a man at least 80 years old with acute or convalescent COVID-19.

The chain employs TRBV5-6 and TRBJ1-2; TRBD1 might be the D (5 bases). The CDR3 consists of 15 residues. V shed 0 bases and J shed 4 bases, with 13 bases lying between them. Germline V gene data show CDR1 as SGHDT and CDR2 as YYEEEE. The CDR3 is CASSLANIGVYGYTF. For the CDR3, the DNA is TGTGCCAGCAGCTTGGCGAATATAGGGGTCTATGGCTACACCTTC. Filled out from reference TRBV5-6 and TRBJ1-2, the complete variable domain reads DAGVTQSPTHLIKTRGQQVTLRCSPKSGHDTVSWYQQALGQGPQFIFQYYEEEERQRGNFPDRFSGHQFPNYSSELNVNALLLGDSALYLCASSLANIGVYGYTFGSGTRLTVV.

By its share, this clone is medium-sized. V and J are TRBV6-2 or TRBV6-3 and TRBJ1-1, with TRBD1 as a possible D gene (5 bases). V shed 8 bases and J shed 5 bases, with 18 bases lying between them. The length of the CDR3 is 14 residues. Per germline, CDR1 MNHEY and CDR2 SVGEGT. CDR3 sequence reads: CASCLYPGRTEAFF. Here the CDR3 DNA reads TGTGCCAGCTGTTTATATCCAGGGCGGACTGAAGCTTTCTTT.

The chain combines TRBV6-5 with TRBJ1-3; no clear D. The germline CDR1 and CDR2 sequences are MNHEY and SVGAGI. CDR3 size: 16 residues. V was cut by 2 bases and J by 1 base, with 12 bases left in between. The chain's CDR3 is CASSYDSGRSGNTIYF. CDR3 nucleotides: TGTGCCAGCAGTTACGATTCGGGAAGGTCTGGAAACACCATATATTTT.

This chain uses TRBV7-3 with TRBJ2-2, with 7 bases that match TRBD1. Germline-derived CDR1 and CDR2 are SGHTA and FQGTGA. CDR3 length equals 15 residues. V gave up 4 bases and J gave up 4 bases; unmatched junction bases: 6. The CDR3 loop reads CASSSTGSGTGELFF. DNA for the CDR3: TGTGCCAGCAGCTCGACAGGGTCGGGCACCGGGGAGCTGTTTTTT.

In its sample, this clone was seen once. The chain uses TRBV4-2 and TRBJ1-2; a weak D match, TRBD1 (5 bases). CDR1 is LGHNA, CDR2 YNFKEQ, per germline. Trimming removed 1 base at V and 5 bases at J, with 14 bases between. The CDR3 spans 15 residues. The CDR3 DNA sequence: TGTGCCAGCAGCCAAGCTAGTTCGACAGTATATGGCTACACCTTC. Translation: CASSQASSTVYGYTF.

This clone was detected once. The chain carries TRBV7-9 and TRBJ1-1; D uncertain. The CDR3 extends over 15 amino acids. V dropped 4 bases and J dropped 1 base, with 13 bases sitting between them. Germline V lookup: CDR1 SEHNR, CDR2 FQNEAQ (reference sequence). CDR3 nucleotides: TGTGCCAGCAGCTCAACGTCCCGGGGGAACACTGAAGCTTTCTTT. Residues: CASSSTSRGNTEAFF.

V usage is TRBV12-3 or TRBV12-4 and J usage is TRBJ1-5, with 8 bases lining up with TRBD1. J was trimmed by 4 bases and V by 6 bases; bases with no gene match: 2. CDR3 size: 13 residues. CDR3 coding DNA: TGTGCCAGCAGCTGGGACAGGAATCAGCCCCAGCATTTT. It translates to CASSWDRNQPQHF.

The chain has TRBV7-9 and TRBJ1-5; 8 bases fit TRBD1. Germline trimming cut 4 bases from V and 6 bases from J; bases unmatched to any gene: 8. The CDR3 length is 15 residues. CDR1 and CDR2 (germline): SEHNR, FQNEAQ (reference sequence). This chain's CDR3 is CASSSGQGLSQPQHF. The CDR3 DNA is TGTGCCAGCAGCTCAGGACAGGGTTTAAGTCAGCCCCAGCATTTT.

This clone showed up just once. The V call is TRBV27, the J call TRBJ1-3, with unresolved D. CDR3 size: 16 residues. CDR1 is MNHEY and CDR2 is SMNVEV in the germline V gene (reference sequence). The V end lost 2 bases, the J end lost 0 bases, and 11 bases lay between the germline ends. The CDR3 bases are TGTGCCAGCAGTTTAGGTGGGGAGCGCTCTGGAAACACCATATATTTT. As protein: CASSLGGERSGNTIYF.

The CDR3 DNA reads as TGTGCCAGCAGTTTATCTCGCCCCCGACAGGGGGTTAATTCACCCCTCCACTTT. Translated: CASSLSRPRQGVNSPLHF. The genes are TRBV27 and TRBJ1-6; TRBD1 matches 9 bases. Per germline, CDR1 MNHEY and CDR2 SMNVEV (reference sequence). V was pared by 0 bases and J by 6 bases, with 9 bases of the junction left unmatched. The CDR3 totals 18 residues.